One and the same sample provided the 21 T cell receptor beta chains below, sequenced in a study of neoadjuvant anti-PD-1 for oral cavity cancer (dated by TCRdb to the early 2020s). The time point label, as the study defines it: after neoadjuvant nivolumab, at surgical resection. Receptor amplification or capture employed the immunoSEQ multiplex PCR assay. Here the immuneACCESS table is served through TCRdb, limited to in-frame sequences with V and J called. Missing clones are a known gap in these copies; in checked studies unresolved V genes cover under half, and the rest lacks a known reason. Counted in this sample were around 13,000 clones; about 71% of them appeared once. 2.5% to 3.5% of the sample is in the top ten clones. This sample comprised PBMCs, obtained after nivolumab (anti-PD-1) treatment. All receptors derive from a person aged 35-80 years with oral cavity squamous cell carcinoma.

The chain links TRBV6-5 to TRBJ2-1; 8 nucleotides line up with TRBD2. Germline V CDR1 and CDR2: MNHEY, SVGAGI. V was clipped by 6 bases and J by 5 bases; unmatched bases: 6. The CDR3 loop spans 14 amino acids. CDR3 region: CASRTGLDNNEQFF. The CDR3 DNA sequence: TGTGCCAGCAGAACGGGACTAGATAACAATGAGCAGTTCTTC.

V usage is TRBV7-7 and J usage is TRBJ2-5; D may match TRBD1 or TRBD2 (6 bases each). The germline gives CDR1 SSHAT, CDR2 FNYEAQ (reference sequence). CDR3 length: 13 amino acids. The CDR3 is CASGPQGQETQYF. In DNA form, the CDR3 reads TGTGCTAGCGGCCCCCAGGGGCAAGAGACCCAGTACTTC.

J is TRBJ2-1 and V is TRBV6-1; D perhaps matches TRBD1 (5 bases). Germline V lookup: CDR1 MNHNS, CDR2 SASEGT. Trimming pared 10 bases from V and 6 bases from J, leaving 10 bases between. The CDR3 length is 11 residues. CDR3 DNA: TGTGCCATCCGGACAATCAATGAGCAGTTCTTC. This codes for CAIRTINEQFF.

This chain uses TRBV15 with TRBJ1-2; D unresolved. The V end lost 0 bases, the J end lost 7 bases, and 12 bases lay between the germline ends. This CDR3 region has 14 residues. The germline CDR1 and CDR2 sequences are LNHNV and YYDKDF (reference sequence). For the CDR3, the DNA is TGTGCCACCAGCAGAGATCCGAGGGATGGTGGCTACACCTTC. It is translated as CATSRDPRDGGYTF.

This clone was counted between two and nine times. The chain recombines TRBV6-1 with TRBJ2-5; weak D call: TRBD2 (5 bases). The CDR3 runs 13 residues. The germline V and J ends were trimmed by 6 bases and 5 bases, with 13 bases remaining between them. Per the germline V gene, CDR1 is MNHNS and CDR2 is SASEGT. The CDR3 reads CASSADRGETQYF. Written as DNA, the CDR3 is TGTGCCAGCAGCGCGGACCGAGGGGAGACCCAGTACTTC.

The chain links TRBV5-4 to TRBJ2-7, with D possibly TRBD1 on 6 matching bases. The CDR3 spans 14 residues. Trimming removed 4 bases from V and 9 bases from J, with 20 bases in between. CDR1 is SGHNT, CDR2 YYREEE, per germline (reference sequence). This chain's CDR3 is CASSVDSSTPGQYF. The CDR3 DNA sequence: TGTGCCAGCAGCGTGGACAGCTCAACCCCCGGGCAGTACTTC.

The V call is TRBV6-1, the J call TRBJ2-6; D possibly corresponds to TRBD1 (5 bases). The V gene's germline CDR1 is MNHNS and CDR2 SASEGT. This CDR3 has 18 amino acids. Trimming took off 0 bases at V and 0 bases at J, with 12 bases between the two ends. CDR3 region: CASSEAAGLNSGANVLTF. In DNA form, the CDR3 reads TGTGCCAGCAGTGAAGCAGCAGGGCTTAACTCTGGGGCCAACGTCCTGACTTTC.

This clone was picked up one time. This chain links TRBV27 with TRBJ2-3, with D possibly matching TRBD1 (6 bases). Germline V gene lookup returns CDR1 MNHEY and CDR2 SMNVEV (reference sequence). V lost 10 bases and J lost 1, with 12 bases in between. CDR3 length: 13 residues. CDR3: CAISSGGTDTQYF. The CDR3 DNA is TGTGCCATATCATCAGGGGGCACAGATACGCAGTATTTT.

This chain uses TRBV6-1 with TRBJ2-5; TRBD1 agrees at 7 bases. Trimming removed 4 bases from V and 5 bases from J; junction bases left unmatched: 7. The CDR3 is made up of 14 amino acids. From germline, CDR1 is MNHNS and CDR2 SASEGT. CDR3 in amino acids: CASSVSTGLETQYF. The CDR3 bases are TGTGCCAGCAGTGTATCGACAGGGTTGGAGACCCAGTACTTC.

The gene calls are TRBV28 and TRBJ2-7, with 9 bases matching TRBD1. Per the germline V gene, CDR1 is MDHEN and CDR2 is SYDVKM. The CDR3 has 14 amino acids. V lost 8 bases, J lost 3 bases, and 8 bases stayed unmatched. In nucleotides, the CDR3 is TGTGCCAGCCTCCCGGAGACAGGGGGCTACGAGCAGTACTTC. Translated, it gives CASLPETGGYEQYF.

The chain links TRBV11-3 to TRBJ2-2; D perhaps matches TRBD2 (5 bases). Germline assignment: CDR1 SGHNT and CDR2 YENEEA. V was cut by 1 base and J by 7 bases, with 10 bases left in between. This CDR3 comprises 14 residues. CDR3 coding DNA: TGTGCCAGCAGCTTAGGGGGAGCCGGCGGGGAGCTGTTTTTT. Amino acid sequence: CASSLGGAGGELFF.

This chain uses TRBV2 with TRBJ2-1; unclear D gene. Germline CDR1 is SNHLY and CDR2 is FYNNEI. Trimming took 4 bases from V and 2 from J, leaving 9 bases between them. The CDR3 totals 14 residues. CDR3 in amino acids: CASSGGATYNEQFF. DNA for the CDR3: TGTGCCAGCAGTGGCGGCGCCACCTACAATGAGCAGTTCTTC.

This chain joins TRBV5-4 and TRBJ2-3, with TRBD1 identical over 8 bases. This CDR3 is 16 amino acids long. Germline CDR1 and CDR2: SGHNT and YYREEE (reference sequence). Losses at the gene ends were 4 bases for V and 4 bases for J; bases not matched to a gene: 11. The chain's CDR3 is CASSGERTGNADTQYF. In DNA, the CDR3 is TGTGCCAGCAGCGGAGAAAGGACAGGGAACGCAGATACGCAGTATTTT. Drawing the rest from reference TRBV5-4 and TRBJ2-3, the complete variable domain is ETGVTQSPTHLIKTRGQQVTLRCSSQSGHNTVSWYQQALGQGPQFIFQYYREEENGRGNFPPRFSGLQFPNYSSELNVNALELDDSALYLCASSGERTGNADTQYFGPGTRLTVL.

The rearrangement links TRBV7-9 to TRBJ1-1; D is ambiguous. CDR1 is SEHNR, CDR2 FQNEAQ, per germline (reference sequence). The CDR3 has 12 residues. The ends were cut back, 2 bases at V and 5 bases at J, with 6 bases in the middle. In DNA, the CDR3 is TGTGCCAGCAGCTTACGGGAGACTGAAGCTTTCTTT. Residues: CASSLRETEAFF.

This clone was seen only a few times. The chain has TRBV19 and TRBJ2-2; no firm D call. Trimming removed 7 bases at V and 3 bases at J, with 9 bases between. The germline gives CDR1 LNHDA, CDR2 SQIVND (reference sequence). The CDR3 loop spans 13 amino acids. CDR3 residues: CASTLQYTGELFF. CDR3 sequence (DNA): TGTGCCAGTACCCTACAGTACACCGGGGAGCTGTTTTTT. The complete variable domain, with remaining parts taken from reference TRBV19 and TRBJ2-2, reads DGGITQSPKYLFRKEGQNVTLSCEQNLNHDAMYWYRQDPGQGLRLIYYSQIVNDFQKGDIAEGYSVSREKKESFPLTVTSAQKNPTAFYLCASTLQYTGELFFGEGSRLTVL.

The genes are TRBV27 and TRBJ2-7, with D perhaps matching TRBD2 (6 bases). Trimming pared 6 bases from V and 2 bases from J, leaving 11 bases between. Germline-derived CDR1 and CDR2 are MNHEY and SMNVEV (reference sequence). There are 13 residues in the CDR3. CDR3 protein: CASRPAGPYEQYF. DNA of the CDR3: TGTGCCAGCAGACCTGCGGGACCCTACGAGCAGTACTTC.

The rearrangement uses TRBV29-1 and TRBJ1-2; the D is unclear. Germline V gives CDR1 SQVTM, CDR2 ANQGSEA. The CDR3 sequence is 11 residues long. The V end was cut by 6 bases, the J end by 8 bases, with 13 bases between. CDR3 region: CSVADSGGYTF. The CDR3 DNA reads TGCAGCGTCGCTGACTCGGGAGGCTACACCTTC.

This chain joins TRBV28 and TRBJ1-5; possibly TRBD1 for D (5 bases). Germline CDR1 reads MDHEN; CDR2 reads SYDVKM. The V end was cut by 7 bases, the J end by 2 bases, with 12 bases between. The CDR3 contains 14 residues. CDR3 protein: CASIEGAGNQPQHF. The CDR3 DNA follows: TGTGCCAGCATCGAAGGGGCAGGCAATCAGCCCCAGCATTTT.

The table lists this clone with a count of one. The chain uses TRBV30 and TRBJ1-2, with 8 bases that match TRBD1. The CDR3 runs 13 residues. The ends lost 2 bases at V and 5 bases at J; junction bases unmatched: 4. The germline V gene encodes CDR1 GTSNPN and CDR2 SVGIG (reference sequence). This CDR3 reads CAWSLRQGYGYTF. CDR3 DNA sequence: TGTGCCTGGAGTTTACGACAGGGGTATGGCTACACCTTC.

This clone has just a few counts. The chain links TRBV27 to TRBJ1-3; D unclear. Germline values: CDR1 MNHEY, CDR2 SMNVEV (reference sequence). The CDR3 loop spans 13 amino acids. V was pared by 7 bases and J by 0 bases, with 7 bases between. The DNA of the CDR3 is TGTGCCAGCATTTCCGACTCTGGAAACACCATATATTTT. This gives the protein CASISDSGNTIYF.

This sequence joins TRBV10-3 and TRBJ1-3; no clear D. Trimming took off 2 bases at V and 0 bases at J, with 5 bases between the two ends. Germline CDR1 ENHRY, CDR2 SYGVKD. The CDR3 extends over 14 amino acids. The CDR3 nucleotides are TGTGCCATCAGTGAGGGCCTCTCTGGAAACACCATATATTTT. Protein sequence: CAISEGLSGNTIYF.